This T cell receptor beta chain was captured in a study of T cells after yellow fever vaccination. UMIs were added to TCR cDNA along with a universal primer site when it was made by 5'RACE template switching. MiXCR was run by TCRdb on the 5' RACE reads, yielding one entry per CDR3 protein. Of under 250,000 distinct CDR3 sequences listed, roughly 7.2% are singletons. Study-wide findings and caveats: Booster samples showed a return of most primary-vaccination clones (approximately 95% CD4, approximately 90% CD8).

On this clonotype itself: As yet, its antigen is unknown.

The clonotype comes from a man in his thirties or forties who received the YFV17D yellow fever vaccine. The starting material was CD4+ T cells sorted from PBMCs, obtained 15 days after the yellow fever booster vaccination.

DNA for the CDR3: TGTGCCAGCAGTTACTCGATTGATGCGGGTTCCGGCTACGAGCAGTACTTC. Protein: CASSYSIDAGSGYEQYF. The chain links TRBV6-5 to TRBJ2-7, with a weak D call TRBD2 (5 bases). Germline CDR1 reads MNHEY; CDR2 reads SVGAGI. The CDR3 totals 17 residues. V was clipped by 0 bases and J by 3 bases, with 18 bases between them.